Presented here are 21 T cell receptor beta chains from one specimen sequenced in a study of blood T cell repertoires in COVID-19. Sequenced by immunoSEQ multiplex PCR; TCRdb stores in-frame clones only, minus some. The sample has about 310,000 clones, roughly 90% seen once. Sequencing was done on a sample of PBMCs or T cells enriched from blood (not recorded which). These receptor sequences come from a man aged 55-75 years who had recovered from COVID-19.

This clone has more than one count but fewer than ten. The chain recombines TRBV5-1 with TRBJ1-4; 9 bases align to TRBD1. This CDR3 contains 14 residues. From germline, CDR1 is SGHRS and CDR2 YFSETQ. V trimming: 4 bases; J trimming: 7 bases; junction bases outside the gene matches: 5. In nucleotides, the CDR3 is TGCGCCAGCAGCCGGGACAGGGAAGGTGAAAAACTGTTTTTT. Translated: CASSRDREGEKLFF.

The chain recombines TRBV4-3 with TRBJ2-7, with a tentative D call TRBD1 (5 bases). V lost 2 bases to trimming and J lost 2 bases, with 22 bases between them. Germline loops: CDR1 LGHNA, CDR2 YSLEER. The CDR3 spans 18 residues. CDR3 amino acids: CASSQNRPSQGFPYEQYF. The CDR3, as DNA: TGCGCCAGCAGCCAAAATCGCCCATCGCAGGGATTCCCCTACGAGCAGTACTTC.

V and J are TRBV2 and TRBJ1-3; perhaps TRBD1 as D (5 bases). The ends were cut back, 4 bases at V and 3 bases at J, with 13 bases in the middle. Looked up from germline, CDR1 is SNHLY and CDR2 is FYNNEI. The CDR3 has 15 residues. The CDR3 coding sequence is TGTGCCAGCAGTGCCCCAAGCCAGGGTGGAAACACCATATATTTT. This translates into CASSAPSQGGNTIYF.

The rearrangement links TRBV7-3 to TRBJ1-4; D perhaps matches TRBD1 (6 bases). Trimming left V 5 bases short and J 5 bases short, with 15 bases between. The CDR3 is made up of 15 amino acids. Looked up from germline, CDR1 is SGHTA and CDR2 is FQGTGA. Here the CDR3 reads CASSVNRVMNEKLFF. In DNA, the CDR3 is TGTGCCAGCAGCGTAAACAGGGTGATGAATGAAAAACTGTTTTTT.

In DNA, the CDR3 is TGCGCCAGCAGCCAGCAGGGGATGGGCCAGCCCCAGCATTTT. It encodes CASSQQGMGQPQHF. The gene calls are TRBV4-1 and TRBJ1-5, with D perhaps matching TRBD1 (6 bases). This CDR3 comprises 14 residues. Deletions cut 3 bases from V and 7 bases from J, with 13 bases between. Germline CDR1 and CDR2: MGHRA and YSYEKL.

V and J are TRBV19 and TRBJ2-7; D is ambiguous. CDR3 length: 14 amino acids. Trimming removed 5 bases at V and 6 bases at J, with 17 bases between. Germline V gives CDR1 LNHDA, CDR2 SQIVND (reference sequence). CDR3 sequence reads: CASSSRNLYAEQYF. The CDR3 coding sequence is TGTGCCAGTAGTTCCCGAAACTTATATGCCGAGCAGTACTTC.

V usage is TRBV29-1 and J usage is TRBJ2-2; D is ambiguous. The CDR3 loop spans 14 amino acids. Per germline, CDR1 SQVTM and CDR2 ANQGSEA. V was cut by 6 bases and J by 5 bases, with 16 bases left in between. For the CDR3, the DNA is TGCAGCGTCAGAAGGCCTAGAGGAACCGGGGAGCTGTTTTTT. This codes for CSVRRPRGTGELFF.

The chain carries TRBV6-1 and TRBJ2-3; 11 bases are shared with TRBD2. The V segment lost 0 bases and the J segment 4 bases; nucleotides outside the gene matches: 6. Germline V CDR1 and CDR2: MNHNS, SASEGT. The CDR3 loop spans 17 amino acids. DNA for the CDR3: TGTGCCAGCAGTGAAGCGGCTAGCGGGAGGAGCGCAGATACGCAGTATTTT. It codes for CASSEAASGRSADTQYF.

J is TRBJ2-1 and V is TRBV7-3, with 9 bases aligning to TRBD2. This CDR3 has 17 amino acids. Germline-derived CDR1 and CDR2 are SGHTA and FQGTGA. V shed 5 bases, J shed 10 bases, and the junction held 18 bases outside the gene matches. The CDR3 nucleotides read TGTGCCAGCAGCCTTACCGGCGGTAGCGGGAGTATAGAGGAGCAGTTCTTC. Its translation is CASSLTGGSGSIEEQFF.

The chain joins TRBV6-5 to TRBJ1-2; TRBD1 matches at 8 bases. In germline, CDR1 is MNHEY, CDR2 SVGAGI. The CDR3 runs to 14 residues. V shed 0 bases, J shed 6 bases, and the junction held 3 bases outside the gene matches. CDR3 amino acids: CASSYSRDRHGYTF. The CDR3 DNA sequence: TGTGCCAGCAGTTACTCGAGGGACAGGCATGGCTACACCTTC.

This chain joins TRBV20-1 and TRBJ2-3; D unresolved. Trimming cost V 7 bases and J 1 base, with 6 bases left between them. This CDR3 spans 11 amino acids. CDR1 is DFQATT, CDR2 SNEGSKA, per germline (reference sequence). The CDR3 coding sequence is TGCAGTGGCGCGGGCACAGATACGCAGTATTTT. Translating it yields CSGAGTDTQYF.

This chain joins TRBV7-3 and TRBJ2-5; 15 nucleotides agree with TRBD2. Losses at the gene ends were 1 base for V and 2 bases for J; bases not matched to a gene: 5. Germline V gene sequence: CDR1 SGHTA, CDR2 FQGTGA. The CDR3 consists of 18 residues. The CDR3 loop is CASSLIGTSGRLQETQYF. Written as DNA, the CDR3 is TGTGCCAGCAGCTTAATCGGGACTAGCGGGAGGCTTCAAGAGACCCAGTACTTC. Supplemented by reference TRBV7-3 and TRBJ2-5, the full variable domain reads GAGVSQTPSNKVTEKGKYVELRCDPISGHTALYWYRQSLGQGPEFLIYFQGTGAADDSGLPNDRFFAVRPEGSVSTLKIQRTERGDSAVYLCASSLIGTSGRLQETQYFGPGTRLLVL.

The genes are TRBV5-1 and TRBJ2-7; 11 bases are a match to TRBD2. Trimming cost V 0 bases and J 6 bases; bases outside gene matches: 5. The CDR3 has 15 amino acids. Germline CDR1 reads SGHRS; CDR2 reads YFSETQ. CDR3 DNA sequence: TGCGCCAGCAGCTTGGAACTAGCGGGAGTAGGCGAGCAGTACTTC. It is translated as CASSLELAGVGEQYF.

V is TRBV4-2 and J is TRBJ2-3, with D possibly TRBD1 on 5 matching bases. CDR3 size: 15 residues. Germline CDR1 and CDR2: LGHNA and YNFKEQ. Deletions cut 0 bases from V and 5 bases from J, with 12 bases between. This chain's CDR3 is CASSQEHKGLDTQYF. In DNA form, the CDR3 reads TGTGCCAGCAGCCAAGAACATAAGGGGCTAGATACGCAGTATTTT.

A single count supports this clone. The chain recombines TRBV6-4 with TRBJ2-1, with 11 nucleotides matching TRBD2. CDR1 and CDR2 (germline): MRHNA, SNTAGT. With V trimmed by 6 bases and J by 4 bases, 8 bases remained unmatched. The CDR3 is 16 residues long. The CDR3 DNA sequence: TGTGCCAGCAGCAGAGTAGCGGGAGGGCCGTACAATGAGCAGTTCTTC. This sequence encodes CASSRVAGGPYNEQFF.

This chain links TRBV5-1 with TRBJ2-3; D remains unclear. Trimming stripped 2 bases from V and 0 bases from J, with 7 bases between. CDR1 SGHRS and CDR2 YFSETQ come from the germline V gene. The CDR3 length is 14 residues. CDR3 in DNA: TGCGCCAGCAGCTTTAGATTCAGCACAGATACGCAGTATTTT. It encodes CASSFRFSTDTQYF.

The chain is built from TRBV28 and TRBJ2-3; D is perhaps TRBD1 (6 bases). Trimming stripped 8 bases from V and 5 bases from J, with 14 bases between. There are 13 residues in the CDR3. CDR1 is MDHEN, CDR2 SYDVKM, per germline. The chain's CDR3 is CASDNTGIDTQYF. Here the CDR3 DNA reads TGTGCCAGCGATAATACAGGGATAGATACGCAGTATTTT.

This chain links TRBV18 with TRBJ2-1, with 11 bases matching TRBD2. The V segment lost 3 bases and the J segment 7 bases; nucleotides outside the gene matches: 5. Germline CDR1 and CDR2: KGHSH and LQKENI. This CDR3 is built from 15 residues. The CDR3: CASSPRTSGLNEQFF. The CDR3 region has the DNA TGTGCCAGCTCACCTCGGACTAGCGGGTTGAATGAGCAGTTCTTC.

The chain has TRBV5-5 and TRBJ1-3; D remains ambiguous. With 0 bases removed from V and 0 bases from J, the gap between germline ends came to 7 bases. The length of the CDR3 is 15 residues. Per the germline V gene, CDR1 is SGHKS and CDR2 is YYEKEE (reference sequence). CDR3 in DNA: TGTGCCAGCAGCTTGGTACGGAGCTCTGGAAACACCATATATTTT. It is translated as CASSLVRSSGNTIYF.

This chain links TRBV28 with TRBJ1-2; D is unclear. Trimming removed 7 bases from V and 8 bases from J, with 14 bases in between. Per germline, CDR1 MDHEN and CDR2 SYDVKM. The CDR3 totals 12 residues. Here the CDR3 DNA reads TGTGCCAGCACCTTGCAGACTGGGGGCTACACCTTC. Its translation: CASTLQTGGYTF.

This clone was seen more than once but under ten times. The gene calls are TRBV7-2 and TRBJ1-2, with a tentative D call TRBD1 (5 bases). V lost 5 bases and J lost 4, with 11 bases in between. Germline V gene lookup returns CDR1 SGHTA and CDR2 FQGNSA. The CDR3 runs to 13 residues. The CDR3, as DNA: TGTGCCAGCAGCGAGAGTAGGGGCTATGGCTACACCTTC. Translation gives CASSESRGYGYTF.